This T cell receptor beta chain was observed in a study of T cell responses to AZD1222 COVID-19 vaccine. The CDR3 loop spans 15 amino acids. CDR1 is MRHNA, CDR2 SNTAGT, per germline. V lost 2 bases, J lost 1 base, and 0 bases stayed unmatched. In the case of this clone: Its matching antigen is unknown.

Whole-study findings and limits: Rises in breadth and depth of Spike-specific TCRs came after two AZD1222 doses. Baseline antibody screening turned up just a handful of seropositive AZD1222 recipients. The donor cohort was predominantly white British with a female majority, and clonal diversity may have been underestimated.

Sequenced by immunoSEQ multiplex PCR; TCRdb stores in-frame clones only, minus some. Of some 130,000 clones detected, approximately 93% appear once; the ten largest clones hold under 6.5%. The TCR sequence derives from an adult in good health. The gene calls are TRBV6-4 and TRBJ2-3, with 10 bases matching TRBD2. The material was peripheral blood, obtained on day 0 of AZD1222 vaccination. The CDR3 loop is CASSDGTSGTDTQYF. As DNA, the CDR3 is TGTGCCAGCAGTGACGGGACTAGCGGCACAGATACGCAGTATTTT.